Below, one T cell receptor (beta chain) is given with its context. The antigen remains unidentified. At one end the junction does not follow the germline gene, possibly because of a read error. The data derive from a study of regulatory T cells in long-lasting Graves disease. Study results and caveats: Persistent Graves' cases showed lower TCR diversity than newly diagnosed cases. Segments TRBV28, TRBJ1-2 and TRBJ2-5 showed preferential usage in persistent disease.

Assembly of TCR beta libraries relied on iRepertoire HTBI primers together with Arm-PCR of CDR3 regions. Via MiXCR, TCRdb re-called the multiplex PCR reads, giving one row per CDR3 protein. The sample lists approximately 690,000 distinct CDR3 sequences; 30% were seen once. This CDR3 comprises 16 residues. In germline, CDR1 is SEHNR, CDR2 FQNEAQ (reference sequence). Sample time point: persistent/refractory GD, antithyroid drugs over 5 years with positive TRAb. After RNA was extracted from PBMCs, the TCR library was made from it. The material was peripheral blood mononuclear cells (PBMCs), obtained when the disease was refractory, from a patient treated with antithyroid drugs. This receptor was taken from a female donor with Graves disease. The rearrangement uses TRBV7-9 and TRBJ1-2; D unresolved. The CDR3 nucleotides are TGTGCCGGCAGCTTAGATGGGCAGTCCGAGGCGGCTGGCTACACCTTC. As protein: CAGSLDGQSEAAGYTF.